A selection of T cell receptor beta chains follows, all from one sample in a study of T-cell memory formation after mild COVID-19. One entry per CDR3 protein results from TCRdb running MiXCR on the 5' RACE reads. The table includes a few hundred thousand distinct CDR3 sequences, just under 20% detected once. Sequenced input: PBMCs or a T cell subset sorted from them (not recorded which). The receptor set was obtained from a man between 18 and 29 years old who had mild COVID-19 (a few samples of this study predate the infection). Cell type and time point are not known. The CDR3 runs from the conserved cysteine through the conserved F or W. Fields, in order: J gene, D gene, clone size, V gene, CDR3 DNA, CDR3 protein. A D gene is named only where the DNA matches it firmly. The size entry is marked missing in some rows and otherwise reads once, few, many or a size class.

j_call: TRBJ1-1
d_call: NA
clone_size: NA
v_call: TRBV19
cdr3_nt: TGTGCCAGTAGTATAGACTCCGGGACATTGAACACTGAAGCTTTCTTT
cdr3_aa: CASSIDSGTLNTEAFF

j_call: TRBJ2-1
d_call: NA
clone_size: NA
v_call: TRBV5-5
cdr3_nt: TGTGCCAGCAGCTTGGAACTAGCTATCTACAATGAGCAGTTCTTC
cdr3_aa: CASSLELAIYNEQFF

j_call: TRBJ2-2
d_call: TRBD2
clone_size: NA
v_call: TRBV6-5
cdr3_nt: TGTGCCAGCAGTTACGGGGGGGGGAACACCGGGGAGCTGTTTTTT
cdr3_aa: CASSYGGGNTGELFF

j_call: TRBJ2-3
d_call: TRBD2
clone_size: few
v_call: TRBV7-6
cdr3_nt: TGTGCCAGCAGCTTCTCATCTAGCGGGGGGGCGGGAACCCCTAGCACAGATACGCAGTATTTT
cdr3_aa: CASSFSSSGGAGTPSTDTQYF

j_call: TRBJ1-6
d_call: NA
clone_size: NA
v_call: TRBV4-1
cdr3_nt: TGCGCCAGCAGCCAAGAGCAGGGTGGGTCACCCCTCCACTTT
cdr3_aa: CASSQEQGGSPLHF

j_call: TRBJ2-1
d_call: NA
clone_size: few
v_call: TRBV5-1
cdr3_nt: TGCGCCAGCAGCTTGGGATTACAGGGCTCCTACAATGAGCAGTTCTTC
cdr3_aa: CASSLGLQGSYNEQFF

j_call: TRBJ2-2
d_call: TRBD2
clone_size: NA
v_call: TRBV12-3/TRBV12-4
cdr3_nt: TGTGCCAGCGGGACTAGCGGGGGGGTTTCGAACACCGGGGAGCTGTTTTTT
cdr3_aa: CASGTSGGVSNTGELFF

j_call: TRBJ1-1
d_call: TRBD1
clone_size: many
v_call: TRBV5-1
cdr3_nt: TGCGCCAGCAGCTCCCTGGGACAGGGGGCGTCTGGCACTGAAGCTTTCTTT
cdr3_aa: CASSSLGQGASGTEAFF

j_call: TRBJ1-1
d_call: NA
clone_size: few
v_call: TRBV3-1
cdr3_nt: TGTGCCAGCTCCCTGCTTGGACCCAACACTGAAGCTTTCTTT
cdr3_aa: CASSLLGPNTEAFF

j_call: TRBJ2-3
d_call: TRBD1
clone_size: NA
v_call: TRBV7-8
cdr3_nt: TGTGCCAGCAGCTTAGGACCCCGACAGGGGAACACAGATACGCAGTATTTT
cdr3_aa: CASSLGPRQGNTDTQYF

j_call: TRBJ2-3
d_call: NA
clone_size: NA
v_call: TRBV7-9
cdr3_nt: TGTGCCAGCGGTGCCCCCGATACGCAGTATTTT
cdr3_aa: CASGAPDTQYF

j_call: TRBJ1-2
d_call: NA
clone_size: NA
v_call: TRBV4-1
cdr3_nt: TGCGCCAGCAGCCAAGGACGGACAGTTACCGACCTAATGGGTGGCTACACCTTC
cdr3_aa: CASSQGRTVTDLMGGYTF

j_call: TRBJ2-3
d_call: NA
clone_size: NA
v_call: TRBV20-1
cdr3_nt: TGCAGTGCTAGAGGTAGCCAATCTAGCACAGATACGCAGTATTTT
cdr3_aa: CSARGSQSSTDTQYF

j_call: TRBJ1-5
d_call: NA
clone_size: few
v_call: TRBV27
cdr3_nt: TGTGCCAGCAGTTTGCCGGGGACTCAGCCCCAGCATTTT
cdr3_aa: CASSLPGTQPQHF

j_call: TRBJ1-6
d_call: TRBD1
clone_size: NA
v_call: TRBV15
cdr3_nt: TGTGCCACCAGCAGATTTTCCGGGACAGGGAATTCACCCCTCCACTTT
cdr3_aa: CATSRFSGTGNSPLHF

j_call: TRBJ1-5
d_call: NA
clone_size: many
v_call: TRBV12-3/TRBV12-4
cdr3_nt: TGTGCCAGCAGTTTATCTGGGGTTGGCAATCAGCCCCAGCATTTT
cdr3_aa: CASSLSGVGNQPQHF

j_call: TRBJ2-2
d_call: NA
clone_size: NA
v_call: TRBV7-9
cdr3_nt: TGTGCCAGCAGCTTAACGAGCCTAGCCGGGGAGCTGTTTTTT
cdr3_aa: CASSLTSLAGELFF

j_call: TRBJ1-5
d_call: NA
clone_size: NA
v_call: TRBV7-2
cdr3_nt: TGTGCCAGCAGCTTAGGGGGCCCAGGGCTCAATCAGCCCCAGCATTTT
cdr3_aa: CASSLGGPGLNQPQHF

j_call: TRBJ2-5
d_call: NA
clone_size: many
v_call: TRBV12-3/TRBV12-4
cdr3_nt: TGTGCCAGCAGTTTCTGGGGGGTCGGCGAGACCCAGTACTTC
cdr3_aa: CASSFWGVGETQYF

j_call: TRBJ2-5
d_call: NA
clone_size: few
v_call: TRBV7-6
cdr3_nt: TGTGCCAGCACATACAGTTACCAAGAGACCCAGTACTTC
cdr3_aa: CASTYSYQETQYF

j_call: TRBJ2-1
d_call: NA
clone_size: few
v_call: TRBV20-1
cdr3_nt: TGCAGTGCTAGCGGGCGGTCGAGTGAGCAGTTCTTC
cdr3_aa: CSASGRSSEQFF

j_call: TRBJ1-1
d_call: NA
clone_size: NA
v_call: TRBV29-1
cdr3_nt: TGCAGCGTTTATTACGATGGGTCGAACACTGAAGCTTTCTTT
cdr3_aa: CSVYYDGSNTEAFF

j_call: TRBJ1-1
d_call: NA
clone_size: few
v_call: TRBV6-2/TRBV6-3
cdr3_nt: TGTGCCAGCAGTTACTCGAGGCAGGGGATGGCTTTCTTT
cdr3_aa: CASSYSRQGMAFF

j_call: TRBJ1-1
d_call: TRBD1
clone_size: NA
v_call: TRBV5-4
cdr3_nt: TGTGCCAGCAGCTTGAGGCAGGGGGCAGGAGACCCCTCTGAAGCTTTCTTT
cdr3_aa: CASSLRQGAGDPSEAFF

j_call: TRBJ2-1
d_call: TRBD1
clone_size: few
v_call: TRBV7-3
cdr3_nt: TGTGCCAGCAGGAACACCGGGACAGGGTCTTTCAATGAGCAGTTCTTC
cdr3_aa: CASRNTGTGSFNEQFF

j_call: TRBJ2-3
d_call: NA
clone_size: few
v_call: TRBV20-1
cdr3_nt: TGCAGTGCTAGAGATCCCACTAGCACAGATACGCAGTATTTT
cdr3_aa: CSARDPTSTDTQYF